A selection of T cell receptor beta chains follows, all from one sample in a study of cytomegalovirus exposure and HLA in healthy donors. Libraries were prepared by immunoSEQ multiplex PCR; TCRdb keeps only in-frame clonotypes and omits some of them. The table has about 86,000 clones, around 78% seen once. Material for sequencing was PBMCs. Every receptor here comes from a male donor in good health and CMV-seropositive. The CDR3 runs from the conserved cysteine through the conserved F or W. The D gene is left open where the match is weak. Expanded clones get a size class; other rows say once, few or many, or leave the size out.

CDR3aa: CACTGTEDQYF
CDR3nt: TGTGCCTGCACCGGGACAGAGGACCAGTACTTC
abundance: -
d_gene: TRBD1
len: 11
j_gene: TRBJ2-5
v_gene: TRBV30

CDR3aa: CASSLEEWSEQFF
CDR3nt: TGTGCCAGCAGCTTAGAAGAGTGGTCCGAGCAGTTCTTC
abundance: -
d_gene: -
len: 13
j_gene: TRBJ2-1
v_gene: TRBV7-8

CDR3aa: CASSLGLYGYTF
CDR3nt: TGTGCCAGCAGCTTAGGGCTCTATGGCTACACCTTC
abundance: -
d_gene: -
len: 12
j_gene: TRBJ1-2
v_gene: TRBV7-2

CDR3aa: CASSRDSNQPQHF
CDR3nt: TGTGCCAGCAGTCGAGATAGCAATCAGCCCCAGCATTTT
abundance: -
d_gene: -
len: 13
j_gene: TRBJ1-5
v_gene: TRBV2

CDR3aa: CASSLGAQGAGETQYF
CDR3nt: TGTGCCAGCAGCTTAGGTGCCCAGGGGGCGGGGGAGACCCAGTACTTC
abundance: -
d_gene: TRBD1
len: 16
j_gene: TRBJ2-5
v_gene: TRBV7-3

CDR3aa: CASSQTTGGISYEQYF
CDR3nt: TGCGCCAGCAGTCAAACGACAGGGGGGATCTCCTACGAGCAGTACTTC
abundance: -
d_gene: TRBD1
len: 16
j_gene: TRBJ2-7
v_gene: TRBV23-1

CDR3aa: CASSQVQADNYGYTF
CDR3nt: TGCGCCAGCAGCCAAGTACAGGCTGATAACTATGGCTACACCTTC
abundance: -
d_gene: -
len: 15
j_gene: TRBJ1-2
v_gene: TRBV4-1

CDR3aa: CAFSGGGPLDTQYF
CDR3nt: TGCGCCTTCTCAGGCGGGGGGCCCTTAGATACGCAGTATTTT
abundance: -
d_gene: TRBD2
len: 14
j_gene: TRBJ2-3
v_gene: TRBV4-1

CDR3aa: CASSLGQGNTGELFF
CDR3nt: TGCGCCAGCAGCCTGGGACAGGGTAACACCGGGGAGCTGTTTTTT
abundance: -
d_gene: TRBD1
len: 15
j_gene: TRBJ2-2
v_gene: TRBV4-3

CDR3aa: CAISENGQYEQYF
CDR3nt: TGTGCCATCAGTGAGAATGGGCAGTACGAGCAGTACTTC
abundance: -
d_gene: -
len: 13
j_gene: TRBJ2-7
v_gene: TRBV10-3

CDR3aa: CASSPDRVGFDEQYF
CDR3nt: TGTGCCAGCAGCCCCGACAGGGTAGGTTTCGACGAGCAGTACTTC
abundance: -
d_gene: TRBD1
len: 15
j_gene: TRBJ2-7
v_gene: TRBV7-9

CDR3aa: CASSEATVSGNTIYF
CDR3nt: TGTGCCAGCAGTGAAGCTACAGTCTCTGGAAACACCATATATTTT
abundance: few
d_gene: -
len: 15
j_gene: TRBJ1-3
v_gene: TRBV2

CDR3aa: CASSLGGLPEAFF
CDR3nt: TGCGCCAGCAGCTTGGGGGGGCTTCCTGAAGCTTTCTTT
abundance: -
d_gene: -
len: 13
j_gene: TRBJ1-1
v_gene: TRBV5-1

CDR3aa: CASSSPGWDSFNEKLFF
CDR3nt: TGTGCCAGCAGCTCTCCGGGATGGGACAGCTTCAATGAAAAACTGTTTTTT
abundance: few
d_gene: TRBD1
len: 17
j_gene: TRBJ1-4
v_gene: TRBV5-4

CDR3aa: CASSQGPPLYEQYF
CDR3nt: TGTGCCAGCAGCCAGGGCCCCCCCCTCTACGAGCAGTACTTC
abundance: few
d_gene: -
len: 14
j_gene: TRBJ2-7
v_gene: TRBV6-5

CDR3aa: CAWSVWGGRWNTEAFF
CDR3nt: TGTGCCTGGAGTGTATGGGGGGGGAGATGGAACACTGAAGCTTTCTTT
abundance: -
d_gene: -
len: 16
j_gene: TRBJ1-1
v_gene: TRBV30

CDR3aa: CASSQAAGPFETQYF
CDR3nt: TGTGCCAGCAGCCAGGCAGCGGGGCCTTTTGAGACGCAGTATTTT
abundance: -
d_gene: TRBD2
len: 15
j_gene: TRBJ2-3
v_gene: TRBV7-2

CDR3aa: CASSLRPILSGNTIYF
CDR3nt: TGTGCCAGCAGCTTACGCCCCATACTGTCTGGAAACACCATATATTTT
abundance: once
d_gene: -
len: 16
j_gene: TRBJ1-3
v_gene: TRBV7-9

CDR3aa: CAWSVLLMGAGRKTQYF
CDR3nt: TGTGCCTGGAGTGTCCTCCTCATGGGCGCCGGTCGAAAGACCCAGTACTTC
abundance: -
d_gene: -
len: 17
j_gene: TRBJ2-5
v_gene: TRBV30

CDR3aa: CASSAAGALRSYEQYF
CDR3nt: TGTGCCAGCAGTGCAGCGGGAGCCCTCCGCTCCTACGAGCAGTACTTC
abundance: -
d_gene: TRBD2
len: 16
j_gene: TRBJ2-7
v_gene: TRBV2

CDR3aa: CATTRGAGNTIYF
CDR3nt: TGTGCCACCACACGGGGGGCTGGAAACACCATATATTTT
abundance: -
d_gene: -
len: 13
j_gene: TRBJ1-3
v_gene: TRBV10-3

CDR3aa: CASSLERGGYTF
CDR3nt: TGTGCCAGCAGCTTAGAGCGGGGCGGCTACACCTTC
abundance: once
d_gene: -
len: 12
j_gene: TRBJ1-2
v_gene: TRBV7-9

CDR3aa: CASSQDSIRSWYDNEQFF
CDR3nt: TGTGCCAGCAGCCAAGATAGTATCCGGAGTTGGTATGACAATGAGCAGTTCTTC
abundance: -
d_gene: -
len: 18
j_gene: TRBJ2-1
v_gene: TRBV14

CDR3aa: CASSQTATSNEKLFF
CDR3nt: TGTGCCAGCAGCCAAACAGCCACTTCTAATGAAAAACTGTTTTTT
abundance: -
d_gene: -
len: 15
j_gene: TRBJ1-4
v_gene: TRBV6-5

CDR3aa: CAWKGVAGGPGNEQFF
CDR3nt: TGTGCCTGGAAAGGAGTGGCGGGAGGGCCGGGGAATGAGCAGTTCTTC
abundance: -
d_gene: TRBD2
len: 16
j_gene: TRBJ2-1
v_gene: TRBV30

CDR3aa: CASSLHSGSTDTQYF
CDR3nt: TGTGCCAGCAGTCTTCATAGCGGGAGCACAGATACGCAGTATTTT
abundance: -
d_gene: TRBD2
len: 15
j_gene: TRBJ2-3
v_gene: TRBV6-4

CDR3aa: CASSTMSRDSGPSKETQYF
CDR3nt: TGTGCCAGCAGCACCATGTCCCGGGACTCAGGACCATCGAAAGAGACCCAGTACTTC
abundance: -
d_gene: -
len: 19
j_gene: TRBJ2-5
v_gene: TRBV21-1

CDR3aa: CASSADPNSNEQFF
CDR3nt: TGTGCCAGCAGTGCCGACCCCAATAGCAACGAGCAGTTCTTC
abundance: -
d_gene: -
len: 14
j_gene: TRBJ2-1
v_gene: TRBV6-4

CDR3aa: CASSYRGRGTDTQYF
CDR3nt: TGTGCCAGCAGTTACAGGGGGCGCGGTACAGATACGCAGTATTTT
abundance: -
d_gene: TRBD1
len: 15
j_gene: TRBJ2-3
v_gene: TRBV5-6

CDR3aa: CASSPQGLGQPQHF
CDR3nt: TGTGCCAGCAGCCCGCAGGGATTAGGGCAGCCCCAGCATTTT
abundance: few
d_gene: -
len: 14
j_gene: TRBJ1-5
v_gene: TRBV7-2

CDR3aa: CASSVSGSSDTQYF
CDR3nt: TGTGCCAGCAGCGTGAGCGGGAGCTCAGATACGCAGTATTTT
abundance: -
d_gene: TRBD2
len: 14
j_gene: TRBJ2-3
v_gene: TRBV9

CDR3aa: CASSLRQRDTQYF
CDR3nt: TGTGCCAGCAGTTTGAGACAACGAGATACGCAGTATTTT
abundance: -
d_gene: -
len: 13
j_gene: TRBJ2-3
v_gene: TRBV25-1

CDR3aa: CASSDMRGGNEQFF
CDR3nt: TGTGCCAGCAGCGACATGCGGGGGGGGAATGAGCAGTTCTTC
abundance: -
d_gene: TRBD2
len: 14
j_gene: TRBJ2-1
v_gene: TRBV2

CDR3aa: CASSLMTGISNQPQHF
CDR3nt: TGTGCCAGCAGCTTGATGACAGGTATAAGCAATCAGCCCCAGCATTTT
abundance: -
d_gene: -
len: 16
j_gene: TRBJ1-5
v_gene: TRBV7-2

CDR3aa: CASSRLAVYNEQFF
CDR3nt: TGTGCCAGCAGCCGACTAGCGGTCTACAATGAGCAGTTCTTC
abundance: -
d_gene: TRBD2
len: 14
j_gene: TRBJ2-1
v_gene: TRBV5-6

CDR3aa: CASSHASGTRNEQFF
CDR3nt: TGCGCCAGCAGCCATGCCTCCGGGACTAGGAATGAGCAGTTCTTC
abundance: few
d_gene: TRBD2
len: 15
j_gene: TRBJ2-1
v_gene: TRBV4-1

CDR3aa: CSVGDRGRGEKLFF
CDR3nt: TGCAGCGTTGGAGACAGGGGGCGCGGTGAAAAACTGTTTTTT
abundance: -
d_gene: TRBD1
len: 14
j_gene: TRBJ1-4
v_gene: TRBV29-1

CDR3aa: CASSLSGSGRASDTQYF
CDR3nt: TGCGCCAGCAGCTTGTCGGGTAGCGGGAGGGCCAGCGATACGCAGTATTTT
abundance: -
d_gene: TRBD2
len: 17
j_gene: TRBJ2-3
v_gene: TRBV5-1

CDR3aa: CASSLRGLVSGELFF
CDR3nt: TGTGCCAGCAGCTTAAGGGGACTAGTCTCCGGGGAGCTGTTTTTT
abundance: -
d_gene: TRBD2
len: 15
j_gene: TRBJ2-2
v_gene: TRBV7-3

CDR3aa: CASSHLLGLAGEKDEQFF
CDR3nt: TGTGCCAGCAGCCACCTCCTGGGACTAGCGGGAGAGAAGGATGAGCAGTTCTTC
abundance: -
d_gene: TRBD2
len: 18
j_gene: TRBJ2-1
v_gene: TRBV14

CDR3aa: CASSLGGHPGPPNYGYTF
CDR3nt: TGTGCCAGCAGCTTAGGGGGGCACCCAGGTCCCCCTAACTATGGCTACACCTTC
abundance: -
d_gene: -
len: 18
j_gene: TRBJ1-2
v_gene: TRBV13

CDR3aa: CASKPGLAYYNEQFF
CDR3nt: TGTGCCAGCAAACCGGGACTAGCCTATTACAATGAGCAGTTCTTC
abundance: -
d_gene: TRBD2
len: 15
j_gene: TRBJ2-1
v_gene: TRBV6-5

CDR3aa: CASSLALIAAANTGELFF
CDR3nt: TGCGCCAGCAGCTTGGCACTAATAGCGGCCGCGAACACCGGGGAGCTGTTTTTT
abundance: few
d_gene: -
len: 18
j_gene: TRBJ2-2
v_gene: TRBV5-1

CDR3aa: CASSLLGQVSYEQYF
CDR3nt: TGTGCCAGCAGTCTCCTCGGACAGGTTAGCTACGAGCAGTACTTC
abundance: -
d_gene: TRBD1
len: 15
j_gene: TRBJ2-7
v_gene: TRBV27

CDR3aa: CASSPGTGGGTDTQYF
CDR3nt: TGCGCCAGCAGCCCCGGGACAGGGGGAGGCACAGATACGCAGTATTTT
abundance: -
d_gene: TRBD1
len: 16
j_gene: TRBJ2-3
v_gene: TRBV5-1

CDR3aa: CASSLSLRDFYNEQFF
CDR3nt: TGTGCCAGCAGCTTAAGCCTCCGGGACTTCTACAATGAGCAGTTCTTC
abundance: once
d_gene: -
len: 16
j_gene: TRBJ2-1
v_gene: TRBV7-9

CDR3aa: CAWTSGEGGSAFF
CDR3nt: TGTGCCTGGACCTCCGGCGAGGGCGGGAGCGCTTTCTTT
abundance: few
d_gene: -
len: 13
j_gene: TRBJ1-1
v_gene: TRBV30

CDR3aa: CASSPQDRVNTEAFF
CDR3nt: TGTGCCAGCTCACCCCAGGACAGGGTCAACACTGAAGCTTTCTTT
abundance: -
d_gene: TRBD1
len: 15
j_gene: TRBJ1-1
v_gene: TRBV18

CDR3aa: CASSHNTGGSYNEQFF
CDR3nt: TGCGCCAGCAGCCATAATACAGGGGGCTCCTACAATGAGCAGTTCTTC
abundance: -
d_gene: TRBD1
len: 16
j_gene: TRBJ2-1
v_gene: TRBV4-3

CDR3aa: CASSYSMDISYGYTF
CDR3nt: TGTGCCAGCAGTTACTCGATGGACATCTCCTATGGCTACACCTTC
abundance: -
d_gene: -
len: 15
j_gene: TRBJ1-2
v_gene: TRBV6-6

CDR3aa: CAWSVRQGVMNTEAFF
CDR3nt: TGTGCCTGGAGTGTAAGGCAGGGGGTTATGAACACTGAAGCTTTCTTT
abundance: -
d_gene: TRBD1
len: 16
j_gene: TRBJ1-1
v_gene: TRBV30

CDR3aa: CASSAYRVIETQYF
CDR3nt: TGTGCCAGCAGCGCATACAGGGTGATAGAGACCCAGTACTTC
abundance: -
d_gene: -
len: 14
j_gene: TRBJ2-5
v_gene: TRBV9

CDR3aa: CAMRREGFHEQYF
CDR3nt: TGTGCGATGCGGCGGGAGGGGTTTCACGAGCAGTACTTC
abundance: -
d_gene: TRBD2
len: 13
j_gene: TRBJ2-7
v_gene: TRBV11-3